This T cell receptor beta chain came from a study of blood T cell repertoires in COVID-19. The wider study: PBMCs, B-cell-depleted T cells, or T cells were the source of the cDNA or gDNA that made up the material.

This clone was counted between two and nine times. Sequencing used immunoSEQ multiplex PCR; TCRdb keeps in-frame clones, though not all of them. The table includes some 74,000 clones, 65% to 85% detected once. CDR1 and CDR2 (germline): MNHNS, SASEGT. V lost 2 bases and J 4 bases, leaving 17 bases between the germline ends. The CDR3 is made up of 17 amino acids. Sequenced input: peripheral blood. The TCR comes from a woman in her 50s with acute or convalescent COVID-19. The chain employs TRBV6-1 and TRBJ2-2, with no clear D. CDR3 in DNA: TGTGCCAGCAGTGAAAAGATACGGAGCCACTTCACCGGGGAGCTGTTTTTT. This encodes CASSEKIRSHFTGELFF.